Each of the 13 T cell receptor beta chains below was sequenced from the same sample in a study of blood T cells in healthy people across ages. Then a second PCR, running roughly 7 to 11 cycles, was carried out with a sample-barcoded 5' primer and a J-beta primer mix. TCRdb processed the 5' RACE reads anew with MiXCR; each CDR3 protein has one entry. This table has under 2,000,000 distinct CDR3 sequences, around 50% appearing once. The sample consisted of blood. The receptors come from a middle-aged woman in good health.

The chain recombines TRBV4-3 with TRBJ1-2; tentative D call: TRBD1 (5 bases). The CDR3 extends over 14 amino acids. V lost 4 bases to trimming and J lost 7 bases, with 16 bases between them. CDR1 and CDR2 from the germline V gene are LGHNA and YSLEER. CDR3 coding DNA: TGCGCCAGCAGCCTGGGAGGGGTCCGGGGTGGCTACACCTTC. Translation gives CASSLGGVRGGYTF.

The gene calls are TRBV3-1 and TRBJ2-1; D call uncertain. The CDR3 is 17 residues long. V lost 0 bases and J lost 2, with 14 bases in between. Germline CDR1 reads LGHDT; CDR2 reads YNNKEL (reference sequence). In nucleotides, the CDR3 is TGTGCCAGCAGCCAAGAAGGTAGGCGGTGGGCCTACAATGAGCAGTTCTTC. It translates to CASSQEGRRWAYNEQFF.

The chain joins TRBV5-1 to TRBJ1-2; possible D gene TRBD1, 5 bases. V lost 0 bases, J lost 4 bases, and 19 bases lay in between. The CDR3 loop spans 17 amino acids. Germline V gene sequence: CDR1 SGHRS, CDR2 YFSETQ. The CDR3 nucleotides are TGCGCCAGCAGCTTGGTACGGGGAGGGGAAACTGGCTATGGCTACACCTTC. Amino acid sequence: CASSLVRGGETGYGYTF. The complete variable domain, with remaining parts taken from reference TRBV5-1 and TRBJ1-2, reads KAGVTQTPRYLIKTRGQQVTLSCSPISGHRSVSWYQQTPGQGLQFLFEYFSETQRNKGNFPGRFSGRQFSNSRSEMNVSTLELGDSALYLCASSLVRGGETGYGYTFGSGTRLTVV.

The V call is TRBV12-5, the J call TRBJ2-5; 7 bases are shared with TRBD1. The CDR3 totals 15 residues. Losses at the gene ends were 3 bases for V and 11 bases for J; bases not matched to a gene: 15. Germline values: CDR1 LGHNT, CDR2 FRNRAP. CDR3 bases: TGTGCTAGTGGTTTCTCCGAGACAGGGTACGATGAGCAGTACTTC. Translating gives CASGFSETGYDEQYF.

This clonotype was detected only a few times. This chain joins TRBV29-1 and TRBJ1-1, with D tentatively TRBD1 (5 bases). CDR1 and CDR2 (germline): SQVTM, ANQGSEA. The CDR3 contains 14 residues. V was pared by 1 base and J by 4 bases, with 13 bases between. Here the CDR3 DNA reads TGCAGCGTTGAAGGTTACCGAAGGGGCACTGAAGCTTTCTTT. Translated, it gives CSVEGYRRGTEAFF.

The table lists this clonotype with a few counts. V and J are TRBV6-1 and TRBJ2-7; D ambiguous. The CDR3 contains 12 residues. The V end lost 8 bases, the J end lost 2 bases, and 10 bases lay between the germline ends. Germline loops: CDR1 MNHNS, CDR2 SASEGT. The CDR3 DNA reads as TGTGCCAGCTTTGTCGTACCCTACGAGCAGTACTTC. Translation gives CASFVVPYEQYF.

Only a few counts were recorded for this clonotype. This rearrangement joins TRBV29-1 to TRBJ2-1; D is uncertain. This CDR3 is built from 11 residues. Germline CDR1 is SQVTM and CDR2 is ANQGSEA. The ends were cut back, 7 bases at V and 11 bases at J, with 15 bases in the middle. For the CDR3, the DNA is TGCAGCGACAAGGACGGCCAGAAGCAGTTCTTC. Translated, it gives CSDKDGQKQFF.

This chain connects TRBV5-6 to TRBJ1-1, with TRBD1 matching 7 bases. V lost 3 bases and J lost 0; bases outside the gene matches: 5. This CDR3 contains 15 residues. Germline V gene lookup returns CDR1 SGHDT and CDR2 YYEEEE. This CDR3 reads CASSWGTAMNTEAFF. CDR3 DNA sequence: TGTGCCAGCAGCTGGGGGACAGCCATGAACACTGAAGCTTTCTTT. Variable domain in full (rest from reference TRBV5-6 and TRBJ1-1): DAGVTQSPTHLIKTRGQQVTLRCSPKSGHDTVSWYQQALGQGPQFIFQYYEEEERQRGNFPDRFSGHQFPNYSSELNVNALLLGDSALYLCASSWGTAMNTEAFFGQGTRLTVV.

This chain uses TRBV7-9 with TRBJ2-5; D perhaps matches TRBD1 (6 bases). The J call is doubtful: the DNA matches TRBJ2-7 better. Germline V gives CDR1 SEHNR, CDR2 FQNEAQ (reference sequence). The length of the CDR3 is 13 residues. In DNA form, the CDR3 reads TGTGCCAGCTCGCCAAGGGGGTCTGGCGAGCAGTACTTC. Protein product: CASSPRGSGEQYF.

The chain carries TRBV27 and TRBJ2-7; D not certain. V lost 6 bases to trimming and J lost 0 bases, with 9 bases between them. Germline V lookup: CDR1 MNHEY, CDR2 SMNVEV (reference sequence). This CDR3 spans 13 amino acids. CDR3 loop: CASRTLSSYEQYF. The CDR3 DNA reads TGTGCCAGCAGGACGCTTAGCTCCTACGAGCAGTACTTC.

As regards this clonotype: One junction end does not reproduce the germline sequence, and a read error may be involved. The chain uses TRBV27 and TRBJ2-3; 8 bases line up with TRBD2. The CDR3 has 14 amino acids. Germline V gene lookup returns CDR1 MNHEY and CDR2 SMNVEV (reference sequence). The CDR3 region is CAGSSTGGVITQYF. CDR3 coding DNA: TGTGCCGGCAGCTCCACGGGGGGGGTGATCACGCAGTATTTT.

Notes on this clonotype: Possible read error: a much larger clone is one base away. The chain uses TRBV21-1 and TRBJ2-5. TRBV21-1 is an annotated pseudogene. CDR3 length: 9 amino acids. The CDR3, as DNA: TGTGCCAGCACAGAGACCCAGTACTTC. Its translation: CASTETQYF.

Concerning this clonotype itself: With a much larger clone just one base away, this may be a read error. The CDR3 region has the DNA TGCAGGGCTAGACTAGCGAGCTACGAGCAGTACTTC. This encodes CRARLASYEQYF. This chain uses TRBV20-1 with TRBJ2-7, with 8 bases that match TRBD2. Germline lookup yields CDR1 DFQATT and CDR2 SNEGSKA (reference sequence). This CDR3 spans 12 amino acids.